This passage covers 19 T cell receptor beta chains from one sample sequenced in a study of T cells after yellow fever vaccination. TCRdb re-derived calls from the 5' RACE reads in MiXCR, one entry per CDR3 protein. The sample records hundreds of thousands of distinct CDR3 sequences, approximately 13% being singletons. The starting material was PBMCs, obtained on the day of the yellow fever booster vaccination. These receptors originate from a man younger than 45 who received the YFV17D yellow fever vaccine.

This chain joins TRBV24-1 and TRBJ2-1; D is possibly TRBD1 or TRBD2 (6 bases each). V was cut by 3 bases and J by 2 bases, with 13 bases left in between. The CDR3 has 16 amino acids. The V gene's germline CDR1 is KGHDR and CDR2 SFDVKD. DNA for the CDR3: TGTGCCACCAGTGATATACTCGGGGGCCCCTACAATGAGCAGTTCTTC. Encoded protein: CATSDILGGPYNEQFF.

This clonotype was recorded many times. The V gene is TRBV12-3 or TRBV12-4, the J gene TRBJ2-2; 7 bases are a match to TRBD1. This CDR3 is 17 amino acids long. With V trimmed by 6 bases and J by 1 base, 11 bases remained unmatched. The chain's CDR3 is CASRRRQGLMNTGELFF. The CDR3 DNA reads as TGTGCCAGCAGACGTCGACAGGGATTAATGAACACCGGGGAGCTGTTTTTT.

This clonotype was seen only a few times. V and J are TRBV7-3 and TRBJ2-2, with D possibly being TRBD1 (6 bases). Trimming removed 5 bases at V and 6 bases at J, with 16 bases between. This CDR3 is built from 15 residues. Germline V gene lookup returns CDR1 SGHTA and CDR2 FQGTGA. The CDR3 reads CASSPGTNTAGELFF. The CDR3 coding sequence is TGTGCCAGCAGCCCGGGGACAAATACGGCCGGGGAGCTGTTTTTT.

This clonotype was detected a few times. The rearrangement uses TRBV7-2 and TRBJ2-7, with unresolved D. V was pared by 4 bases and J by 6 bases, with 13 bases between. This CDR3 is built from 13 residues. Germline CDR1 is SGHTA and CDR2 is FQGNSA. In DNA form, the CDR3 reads TGTGCCAGCAGCTCCCAGTCCTTTTCCGAGCAGTACTTC. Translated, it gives CASSSQSFSEQYF.

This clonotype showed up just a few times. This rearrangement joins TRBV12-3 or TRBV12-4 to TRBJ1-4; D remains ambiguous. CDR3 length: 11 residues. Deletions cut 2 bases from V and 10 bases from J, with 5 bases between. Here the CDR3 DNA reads TGTGCCAGCAGTTTAAGTAGAAAACTGTTTTTT. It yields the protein CASSLSRKLFF.

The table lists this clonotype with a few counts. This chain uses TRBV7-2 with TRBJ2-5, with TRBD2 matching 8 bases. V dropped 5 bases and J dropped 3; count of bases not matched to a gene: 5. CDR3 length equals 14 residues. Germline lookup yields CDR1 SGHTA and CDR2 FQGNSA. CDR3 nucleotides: TGTGCCAGCAGCGTCGGGGGGGGGGAAGAGACCCAGTACTTC. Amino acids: CASSVGGGEETQYF. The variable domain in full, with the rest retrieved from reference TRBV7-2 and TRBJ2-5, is GAGVSQSPSNKVTEKGKDVELRCDPISGHTALYWYRQSLGQGLEFLIYFQGNSAPDKSGLPSDRFSAERTGGSVSTLTIQRTQQEDSAVYLCASSVGGGEETQYFGPGTRLLVL.

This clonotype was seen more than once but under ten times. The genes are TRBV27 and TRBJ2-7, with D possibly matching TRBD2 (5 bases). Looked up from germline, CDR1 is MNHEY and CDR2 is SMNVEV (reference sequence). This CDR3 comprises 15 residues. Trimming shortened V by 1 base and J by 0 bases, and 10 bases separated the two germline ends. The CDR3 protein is CASSLFNSVSYEQYF. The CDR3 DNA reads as TGTGCCAGCAGTTTATTCAATAGCGTCTCCTACGAGCAGTACTTC.

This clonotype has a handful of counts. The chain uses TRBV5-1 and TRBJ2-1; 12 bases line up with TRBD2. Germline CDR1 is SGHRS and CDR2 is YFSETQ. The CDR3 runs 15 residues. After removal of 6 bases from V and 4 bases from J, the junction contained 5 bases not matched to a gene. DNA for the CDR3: TGCGCCAGCACCCCGCTAGCGGGAGGGTACAATGAGCAGTTCTTC. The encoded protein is CASTPLAGGYNEQFF.

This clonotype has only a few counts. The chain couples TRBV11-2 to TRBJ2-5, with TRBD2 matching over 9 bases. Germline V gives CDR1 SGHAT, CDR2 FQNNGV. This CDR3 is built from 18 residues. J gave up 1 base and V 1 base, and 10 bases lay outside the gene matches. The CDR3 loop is CASSLGSGGRGRQETQYF. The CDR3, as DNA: TGTGCCAGCAGCTTAGGGTCTGGCGGGAGGGGCCGCCAAGAGACCCAGTACTTC.

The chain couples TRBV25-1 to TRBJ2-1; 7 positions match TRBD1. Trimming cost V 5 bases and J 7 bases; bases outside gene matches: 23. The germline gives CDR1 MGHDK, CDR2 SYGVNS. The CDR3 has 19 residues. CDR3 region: CASSKTAGAKGASANEQFF. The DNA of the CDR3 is TGTGCCAGCAGTAAAACGGCTGGGGCGAAGGGGGCGAGCGCGAATGAGCAGTTCTTC.

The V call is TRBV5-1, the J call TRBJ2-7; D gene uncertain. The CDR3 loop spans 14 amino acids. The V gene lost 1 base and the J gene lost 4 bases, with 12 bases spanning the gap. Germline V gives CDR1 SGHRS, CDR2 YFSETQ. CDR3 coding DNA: TGCGCCAGCAGCTTGCTACATGGGGAATACGAGCAGTACTTC. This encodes CASSLLHGEYEQYF. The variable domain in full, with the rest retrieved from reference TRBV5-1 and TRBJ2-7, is KAGVTQTPRYLIKTRGQQVTLSCSPISGHRSVSWYQQTPGQGLQFLFEYFSETQRNKGNFPGRFSGRQFSNSRSEMNVSTLELGDSALYLCASSLLHGEYEQYFGPGTRLTVT.

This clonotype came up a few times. Here the CDR3 DNA reads TGTGCCAGCAGTTTCGGTATGGGTAGCGCCGGGGAGCTGTTTTTT. Translated, it gives CASSFGMGSAGELFF. The V call is TRBV12-3 or TRBV12-4, the J call TRBJ2-2; tentatively, D is TRBD2 (5 bases). The CDR3 sequence is 15 residues long. Deletions cut 3 bases from V and 6 bases from J, with 14 bases between.

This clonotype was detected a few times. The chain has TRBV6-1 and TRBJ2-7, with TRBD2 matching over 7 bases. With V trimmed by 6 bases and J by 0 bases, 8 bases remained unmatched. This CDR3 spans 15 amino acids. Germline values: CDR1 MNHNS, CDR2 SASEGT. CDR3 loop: CASRPSGLLSYEQYF. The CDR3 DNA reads TGTGCCAGCAGACCTAGCGGCCTACTCTCCTACGAGCAGTACTTC.

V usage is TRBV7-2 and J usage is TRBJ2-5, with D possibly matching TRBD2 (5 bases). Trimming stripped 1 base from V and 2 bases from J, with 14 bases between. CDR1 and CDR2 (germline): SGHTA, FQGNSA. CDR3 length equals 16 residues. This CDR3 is CASSLELELMQETQYF. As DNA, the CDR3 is TGTGCCAGCAGCTTAGAACTAGAATTGATGCAAGAGACCCAGTACTTC.

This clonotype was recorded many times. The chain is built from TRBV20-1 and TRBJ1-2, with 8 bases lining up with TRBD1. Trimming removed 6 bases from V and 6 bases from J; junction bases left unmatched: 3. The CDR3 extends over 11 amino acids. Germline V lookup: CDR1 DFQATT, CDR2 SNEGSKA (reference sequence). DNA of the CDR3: TGCAGTGCCCCAGGGGGCCATGGCTACACCTTC. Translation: CSAPGGHGYTF.

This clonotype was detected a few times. CDR3 DNA: TGTGCCAGCGGAAGGGAAGGGACCGAAAAACTGTTTTTT. As protein: CASGREGTEKLFF. The chain uses TRBV7-9 and TRBJ1-4, with a tentative D call TRBD1 (5 bases). The CDR3 contains 13 residues. Germline V CDR1 and CDR2: SEHNR, FQNEAQ (reference sequence). The V end was cut by 8 bases, the J end by 8 bases, with 15 bases between.

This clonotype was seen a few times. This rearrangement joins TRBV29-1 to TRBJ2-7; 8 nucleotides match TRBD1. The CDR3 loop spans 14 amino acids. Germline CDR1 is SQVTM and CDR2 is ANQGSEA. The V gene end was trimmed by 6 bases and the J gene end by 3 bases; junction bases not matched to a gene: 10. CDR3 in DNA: TGCAGCGTCCAATGGACAGGGCAACGCTACGAGCAGTACTTC. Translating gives CSVQWTGQRYEQYF.

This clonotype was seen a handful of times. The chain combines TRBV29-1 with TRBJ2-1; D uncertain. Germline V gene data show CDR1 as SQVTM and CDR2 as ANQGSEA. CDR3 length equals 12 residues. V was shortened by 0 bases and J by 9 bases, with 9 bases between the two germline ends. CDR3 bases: TGCAGCGTTGAAGATGTTGGCAGTGAGCAGTTCTTC. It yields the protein CSVEDVGSEQFF.

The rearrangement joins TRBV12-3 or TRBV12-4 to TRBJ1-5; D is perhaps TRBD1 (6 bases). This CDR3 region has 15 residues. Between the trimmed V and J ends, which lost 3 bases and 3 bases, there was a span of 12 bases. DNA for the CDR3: TGTGCCAGCAGTTTGGTAGGGGGTTTCAATCAGCCCCAGCATTTT. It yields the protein CASSLVGGFNQPQHF.